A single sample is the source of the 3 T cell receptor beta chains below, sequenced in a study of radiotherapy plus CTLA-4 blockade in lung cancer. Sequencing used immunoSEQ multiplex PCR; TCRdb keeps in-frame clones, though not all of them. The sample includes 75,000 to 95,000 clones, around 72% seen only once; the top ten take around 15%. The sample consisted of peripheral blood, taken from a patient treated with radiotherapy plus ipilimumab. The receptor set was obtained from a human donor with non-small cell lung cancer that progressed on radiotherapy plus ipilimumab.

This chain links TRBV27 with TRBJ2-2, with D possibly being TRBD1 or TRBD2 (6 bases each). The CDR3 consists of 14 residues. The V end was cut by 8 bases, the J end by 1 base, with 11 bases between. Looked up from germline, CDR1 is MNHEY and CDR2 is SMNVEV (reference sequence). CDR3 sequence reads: CASGGTRNTGELFF. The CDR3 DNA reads TGTGCCAGCGGGGGGACAAGGAACACCGGGGAGCTGTTTTTT.

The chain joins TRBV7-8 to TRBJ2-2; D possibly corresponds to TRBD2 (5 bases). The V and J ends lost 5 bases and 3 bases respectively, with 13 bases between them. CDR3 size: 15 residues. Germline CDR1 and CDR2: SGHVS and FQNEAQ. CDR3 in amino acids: CASSRDGRHTGELFF. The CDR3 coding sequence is TGTGCCAGCAGCCGGGATGGACGGCACACCGGGGAGCTGTTTTTT.

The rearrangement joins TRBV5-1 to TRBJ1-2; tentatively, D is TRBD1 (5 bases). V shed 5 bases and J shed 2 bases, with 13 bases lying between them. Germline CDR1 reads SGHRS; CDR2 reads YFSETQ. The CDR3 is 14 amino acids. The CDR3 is CASSPYDSNYGYTF. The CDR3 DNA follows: TGCGCCAGCAGTCCGTACGACAGCAACTATGGCTACACCTTC.